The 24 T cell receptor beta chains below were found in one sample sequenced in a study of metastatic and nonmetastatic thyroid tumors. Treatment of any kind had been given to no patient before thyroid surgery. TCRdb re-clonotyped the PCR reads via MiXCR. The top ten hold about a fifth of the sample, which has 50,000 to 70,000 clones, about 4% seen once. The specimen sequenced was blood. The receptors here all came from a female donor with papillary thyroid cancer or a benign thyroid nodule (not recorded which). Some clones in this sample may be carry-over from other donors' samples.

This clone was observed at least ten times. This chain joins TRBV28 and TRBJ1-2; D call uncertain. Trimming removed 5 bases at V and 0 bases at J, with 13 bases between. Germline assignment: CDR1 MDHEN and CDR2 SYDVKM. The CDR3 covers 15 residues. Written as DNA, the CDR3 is TGTGCCAGCAGTCAGGATATCACCCCTAACTATGGCTACACCTTC. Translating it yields CASSQDITPNYGYTF.

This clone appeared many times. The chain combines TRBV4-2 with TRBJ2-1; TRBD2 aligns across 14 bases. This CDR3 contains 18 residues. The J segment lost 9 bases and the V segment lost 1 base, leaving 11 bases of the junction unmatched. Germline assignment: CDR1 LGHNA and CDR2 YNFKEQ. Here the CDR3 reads CASSQAPAGTSGSTEQFF. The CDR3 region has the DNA TGTGCCAGCAGCCAAGCCCCCGCCGGGACTAGCGGGAGCACTGAGCAGTTCTTC.

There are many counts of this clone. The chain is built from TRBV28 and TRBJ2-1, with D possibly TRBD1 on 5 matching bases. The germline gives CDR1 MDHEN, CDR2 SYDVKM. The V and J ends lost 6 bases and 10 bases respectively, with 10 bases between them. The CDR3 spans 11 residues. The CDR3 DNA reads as TGTGCCAGCAGCAGGGCAGTCGAGCAGTTCTTC. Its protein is CASSRAVEQFF.

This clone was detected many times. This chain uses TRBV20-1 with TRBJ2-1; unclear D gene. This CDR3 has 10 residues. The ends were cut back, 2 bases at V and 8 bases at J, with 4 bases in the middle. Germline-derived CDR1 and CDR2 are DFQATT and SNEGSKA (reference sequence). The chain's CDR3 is CSARRDEQFF. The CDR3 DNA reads TGCAGTGCTAGACGGGATGAGCAGTTCTTC.

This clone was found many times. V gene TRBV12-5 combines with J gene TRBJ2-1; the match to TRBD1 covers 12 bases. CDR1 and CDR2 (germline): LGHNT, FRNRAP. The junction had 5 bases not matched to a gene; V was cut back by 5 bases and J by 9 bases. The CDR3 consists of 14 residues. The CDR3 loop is CASGPGQGAGEQFF. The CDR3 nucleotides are TGTGCTAGTGGTCCGGGACAGGGGGCGGGTGAGCAGTTCTTC.

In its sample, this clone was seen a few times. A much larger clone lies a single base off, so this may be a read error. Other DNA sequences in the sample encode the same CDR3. The CDR3 sequence is CASRAGLGTDTQYF. DNA of the CDR3: TGTGCCAGCAGGGCGGGGTTGGGTACAGATACTCAGTATTTT. The gene calls are TRBV7-9 and TRBJ2-3, with a tentative D call TRBD2 (6 bases). The CDR3 is 14 residues long. Germline CDR1 reads SEHNR; CDR2 reads FQNEAQ (reference sequence).

The CDR3 region is CASLGQGAYQYF. The CDR3 DNA is TGTGCCAGCCTGGGACAGGGGGCGTATCAGTACTTC. The V gene is TRBV2, the J gene TRBJ2-7; 12 nucleotides match TRBD1. V was pared by 8 bases and J by 10 bases, with 6 bases of the junction left unmatched. The CDR3 consists of 12 residues. Per germline, CDR1 SNHLY and CDR2 FYNNEI.

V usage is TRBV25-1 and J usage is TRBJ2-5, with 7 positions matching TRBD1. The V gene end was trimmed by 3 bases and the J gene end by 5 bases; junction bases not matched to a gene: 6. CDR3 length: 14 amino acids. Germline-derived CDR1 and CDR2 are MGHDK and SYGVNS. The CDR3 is CASSDAGGSETQYF. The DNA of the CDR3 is TGTGCCAGCAGTGATGCAGGGGGTTCGGAGACCCAGTACTTC.

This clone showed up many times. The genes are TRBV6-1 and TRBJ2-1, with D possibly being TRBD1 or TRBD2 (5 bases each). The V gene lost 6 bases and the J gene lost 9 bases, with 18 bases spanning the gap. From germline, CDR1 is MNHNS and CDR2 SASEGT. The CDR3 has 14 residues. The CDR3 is CASSPRGPSGEQFF. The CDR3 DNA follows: TGTGCCAGCAGCCCCCGGGGCCCTTCTGGTGAGCAGTTCTTC.

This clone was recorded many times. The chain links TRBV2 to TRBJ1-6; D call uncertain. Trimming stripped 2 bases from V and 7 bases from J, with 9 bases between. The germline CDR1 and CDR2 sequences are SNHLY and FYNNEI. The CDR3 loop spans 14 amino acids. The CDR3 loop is CASSEPRPNSPLHF. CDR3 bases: TGTGCCAGCAGTGAACCCCGACCGAATTCACCCCTCCACTTT.

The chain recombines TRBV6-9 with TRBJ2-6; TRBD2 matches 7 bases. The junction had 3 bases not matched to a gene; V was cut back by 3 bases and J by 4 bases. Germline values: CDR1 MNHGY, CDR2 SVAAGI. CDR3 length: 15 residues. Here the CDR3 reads CASSYAGDGANVLTF. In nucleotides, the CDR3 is TGTGCCAGCAGTTACGCGGGGGACGGGGCCAACGTCCTGACTTTC.

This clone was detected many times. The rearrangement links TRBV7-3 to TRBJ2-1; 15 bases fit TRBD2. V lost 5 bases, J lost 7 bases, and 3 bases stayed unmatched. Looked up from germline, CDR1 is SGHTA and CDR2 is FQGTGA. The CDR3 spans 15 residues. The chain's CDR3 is CASSIGTSGGNEQFF. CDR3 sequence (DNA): TGTGCCAGCAGCATCGGGACTAGCGGGGGGAATGAGCAGTTCTTC.

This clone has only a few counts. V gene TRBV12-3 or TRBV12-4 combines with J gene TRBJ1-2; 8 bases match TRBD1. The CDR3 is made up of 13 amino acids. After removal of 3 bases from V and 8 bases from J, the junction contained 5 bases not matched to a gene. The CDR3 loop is CASSLWTGRGYTF. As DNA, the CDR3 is TGTGCCAGCAGTTTGTGGACAGGGAGGGGCTACACCTTC.

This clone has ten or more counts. Written as DNA, the CDR3 is TGTGCCAGCAGCGTAGCAGGGGATTCCTACAATGAGCAGTTCTTC. Encoded protein: CASSVAGDSYNEQFF. The chain uses TRBV9 and TRBJ2-1; D is perhaps TRBD1 (6 bases). Trimming took 0 bases from V and 1 from J, leaving 8 bases between them. The CDR3 totals 15 residues. CDR1 and CDR2 (germline): SGDLS, YYNGEE.

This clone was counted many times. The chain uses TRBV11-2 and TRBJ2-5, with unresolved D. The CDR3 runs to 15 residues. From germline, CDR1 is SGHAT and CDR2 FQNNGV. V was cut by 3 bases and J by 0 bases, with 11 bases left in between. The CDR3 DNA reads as TGTGCCAGCAGCTTTCCGAGCTGGTACCAAGAGACCCAGTACTTC. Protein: CASSFPSWYQETQYF.

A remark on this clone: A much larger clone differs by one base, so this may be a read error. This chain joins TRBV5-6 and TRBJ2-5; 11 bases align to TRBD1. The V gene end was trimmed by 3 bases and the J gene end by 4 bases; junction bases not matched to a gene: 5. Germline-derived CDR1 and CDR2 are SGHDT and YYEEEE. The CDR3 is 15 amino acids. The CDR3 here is CASSYGTGGAETQYF. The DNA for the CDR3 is TGTGCCAGCAGCTATGGGACAGGGGGTGCAGAGACCCAGTACTTC.

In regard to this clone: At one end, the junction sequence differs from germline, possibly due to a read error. The CDR3 DNA reads TGTGCCACGACTAGAGGGGCAGCTACACCCCTCAAATTT. The encoded protein is CATTRGAATPLKF. J is TRBJ1-6 and V is TRBV27; the D gene is possibly TRBD1 (5 bases). Germline V CDR1 and CDR2: MNHEY, SMNVEV (reference sequence). This CDR3 has 13 residues.

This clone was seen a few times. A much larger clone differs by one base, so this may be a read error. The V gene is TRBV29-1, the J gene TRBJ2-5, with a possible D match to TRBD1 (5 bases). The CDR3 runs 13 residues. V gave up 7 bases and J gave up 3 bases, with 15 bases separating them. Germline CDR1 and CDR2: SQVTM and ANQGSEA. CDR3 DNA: TGCAGCGGAAACAGGCGTGGAAAAGAGACCCAGTACTTC. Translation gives CSGNRRGKETQYF.

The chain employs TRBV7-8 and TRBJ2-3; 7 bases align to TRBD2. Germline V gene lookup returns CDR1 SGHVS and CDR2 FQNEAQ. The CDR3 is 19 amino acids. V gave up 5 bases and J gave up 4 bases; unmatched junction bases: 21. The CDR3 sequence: CASSVNLARYAGVPDTQYF. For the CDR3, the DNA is TGTGCCAGCAGCGTTAATTTAGCTCGGTATGCGGGAGTACCAGATACGCAGTATTTT.

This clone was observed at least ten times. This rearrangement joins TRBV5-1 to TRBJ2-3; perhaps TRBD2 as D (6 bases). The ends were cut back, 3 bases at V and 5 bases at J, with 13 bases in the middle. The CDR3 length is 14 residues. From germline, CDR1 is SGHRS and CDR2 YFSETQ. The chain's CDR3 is CASSSGGPLDTQYF. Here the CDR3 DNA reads TGCGCCAGCAGCTCCGGAGGGCCGTTAGATACGCAGTATTTT.

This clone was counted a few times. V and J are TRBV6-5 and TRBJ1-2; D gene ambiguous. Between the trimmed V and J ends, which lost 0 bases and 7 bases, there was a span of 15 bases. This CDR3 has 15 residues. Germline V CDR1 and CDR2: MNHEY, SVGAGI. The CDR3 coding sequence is TGTGCCAGCAGTTACTCGAAAGTTGGGAGCCCTGGCTACACCTTC. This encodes CASSYSKVGSPGYTF.

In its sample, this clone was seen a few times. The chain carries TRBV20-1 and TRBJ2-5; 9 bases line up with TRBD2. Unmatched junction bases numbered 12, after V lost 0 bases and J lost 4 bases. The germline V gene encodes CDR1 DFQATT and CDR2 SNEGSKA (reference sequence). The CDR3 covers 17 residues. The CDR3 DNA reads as TGCAGTGCTAGAGATCCCCGGGCTAGCGGGAAGGTAGAGACCCAGTACTTC. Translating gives CSARDPRASGKVETQYF.

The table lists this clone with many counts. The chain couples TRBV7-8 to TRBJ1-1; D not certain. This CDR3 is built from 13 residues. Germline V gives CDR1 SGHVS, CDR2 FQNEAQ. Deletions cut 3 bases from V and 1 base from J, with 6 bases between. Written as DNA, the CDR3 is TGTGCCAGCAGCTTTAACAAGAACACTGAAGCTTTCTTT. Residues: CASSFNKNTEAFF.

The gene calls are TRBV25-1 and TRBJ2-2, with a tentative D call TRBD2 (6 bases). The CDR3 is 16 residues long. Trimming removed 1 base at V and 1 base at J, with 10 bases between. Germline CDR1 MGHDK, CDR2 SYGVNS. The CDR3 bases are TGTGCCAGCAGTGAATTAGCGGAGAAGAACACCGGGGAGCTGTTTTTT. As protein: CASSELAEKNTGELFF.